This T cell receptor beta chain was obtained from a study of blood T cell repertoires in COVID-19. With V trimmed by 2 bases and J by 5 bases, 2 bases remained unmatched. In germline, CDR1 is MNHEY, CDR2 SMNVEV (reference sequence). The CDR3 totals 14 residues. This clone was counted a single time. Per the original methods: It was from reference gene primer amplification that nucleated cell counts were estimated. Method: immunoSEQ multiplex PCR; TCRdb's copy keeps in-frame clones and lacks some. V, J and clone size derive from that table, while D and trimming were established from the DNA sequence. The sample gives a few hundred thousand clones, around 85% of which show up once; around 19% is in the top ten.

Material: PBMCs or T cells enriched from blood (not recorded which). The TCR sequence derives from a man aged 35 to 55 who had recovered from COVID-19. V gene TRBV27 combines with J gene TRBJ1-5; 8 bases fit TRBD1. CDR3 protein: CASSLRTGYQPQHF. The CDR3 bases are TGTGCCAGCAGTTTAAGGACAGGGTATCAGCCCCAGCATTTT.